This TCR beta chain was recorded in a study of T cell repertoires in cytomegalovirus infection. A single record per CDR3 protein comes from TCRdb applying MiXCR to the reads. Of about 890,000 distinct CDR3 sequences in the sample, roughly a third were seen once. CDR3 length equals 15 residues. Germline CDR1 reads SGHTA; CDR2 reads FQGNSA. With 6 bases removed from V and 3 bases from J, the gap between germline ends came to 17 bases. This clonotype was detected ten times or more. The antigen is unknown. The receptor was isolated from a human donor in good health (CMV status not recorded). Some clones in this sample may be carry-over from other donors' samples. This chain connects TRBV7-2 to TRBJ1-2, with a weak D call TRBD1 (5 bases). Specimen: cultured CD8+ T cells from PBMCs, collected from culture after CMV antigen stimulation. CDR3 residues: CASSYTAGTDYGYTF. The CDR3 region has the DNA TGTGCCAGCAGTTATACCGCCGGGACGGACTATGGCTACACCTTC.